A single sample is the source of the 9 T cell receptor beta chains below, sequenced in a study of blood T cells in healthy people across ages. PCR was performed a second time for roughly 7 to 12 cycles using a sample-barcoded 5' primer and a J-beta primer mix. TCRdb reanalysed the 5' RACE reads using MiXCR and keeps one entry per CDR3 protein. In the table there are about 680,000 distinct CDR3 sequences, around 48% of which are singletons. The sample consisted of blood. The receptors stem from a woman in her sixties in good health.

The rearrangement links TRBV13 to TRBJ1-1; tentative D call: TRBD1 (6 bases). Germline CDR1 reads PRHDT; CDR2 reads FYEKMQ (reference sequence). Trimming removed 8 bases at V and 0 bases at J, with 19 bases between. There are 16 residues in the CDR3. CDR3 amino acids: CASRKWGRGLNTEAFF. The DNA for the CDR3 is TGTGCCAGCCGAAAATGGGGCAGGGGATTGAACACTGAAGCTTTCTTT.

The rearrangement uses TRBV20-1 and TRBJ2-3, with D hard to call. The CDR3 runs 14 residues. V shed 0 bases and J shed 7 bases, with 14 bases lying between them. Germline CDR1 and CDR2: DFQATT and SNEGSKA (reference sequence). The CDR3 DNA reads TGCAGTGCTAGAGAAGGTGGGGTCGACCATACGCAGTATTTT. Translation gives CSAREGGVDHTQYF.

Only a few counts were recorded for this clonotype. This chain connects TRBV7-8 to TRBJ2-7; tentatively, D is TRBD2 (8 bases). Deletions cut 5 bases from V and 3 bases from J, with 17 bases between. This CDR3 region has 15 residues. Per germline, CDR1 SGHVS and CDR2 FQNEAQ. CDR3 DNA sequence: TGTGCCAGCAGCACAGGGGTTAGCGGGATCTACGAGCAGTACTTC. Translated, it gives CASSTGVSGIYEQYF.

This clonotype was recorded a few times. The chain employs TRBV19 and TRBJ2-7; tentatively, D is TRBD2 (6 bases). This CDR3 region has 14 residues. V lost 2 bases to trimming and J lost 1 base, with 9 bases between them. The germline gives CDR1 LNHDA, CDR2 SQIVND (reference sequence). The CDR3 loop reads CASSILASSYEQYF. CDR3 sequence (DNA): TGTGCCAGTAGTATACTAGCGTCGTCCTACGAGCAGTACTTC. The full variable domain, its missing parts supplied by reference TRBV19 and TRBJ2-7, is DGGITQSPKYLFRKEGQNVTLSCEQNLNHDAMYWYRQDPGQGLRLIYYSQIVNDFQKGDIAEGYSVSREKKESFPLTVTSAQKNPTAFYLCASSILASSYEQYFGPGTRLTVT.

The genes are TRBV28 and TRBJ1-5; no reliable D call. This CDR3 is 14 amino acids long. V was cut by 5 bases and J by 9 bases, with 17 bases left in between. The germline CDR1 and CDR2 sequences are MDHEN and SYDVKM. CDR3 residues: CASSRPFDLRPQHF. In nucleotides, the CDR3 is TGTGCCAGCAGTCGCCCTTTTGATTTACGGCCCCAGCATTTT.

This clonotype was recorded only once. The chain recombines TRBV30 with TRBJ1-4, with no clear D. The CDR3 is 14 amino acids. The germline V gene encodes CDR1 GTSNPN and CDR2 SVGIG (reference sequence). The V end lost 0 bases, the J end lost 3 bases, and 8 bases lay between the germline ends. The CDR3 region is CAWSVLRANEKLFF. The CDR3, as DNA: TGTGCCTGGAGTGTACTGAGAGCTAATGAAAAACTGTTTTTT. Complete variable domain (other parts from reference TRBV30 and TRBJ1-4): SQTIHQWPATLVQPVGSPLSLECTVEGTSNPNLYWYRQAAGRGLQLLFYSVGIGQISSEVPQNLSASRPQDRQFILSSKKLLLSDSGFYLCAWSVLRANEKLFFGSGTQLSVL.

V and J are TRBV5-1 and TRBJ2-1; a weak D match, TRBD2 (6 bases). The germline V gene has CDR1 SGHRS and CDR2 YFSETQ. The CDR3 length is 15 residues. The V end was cut by 3 bases, the J end by 3 bases, with 13 bases between. In nucleotides, the CDR3 is TGCGCCAGCAGCTGGGAGGCTAGCGTCTACAATGAGCAGTTCTTC. Translating gives CASSWEASVYNEQFF.

The chain combines TRBV20-1 with TRBJ1-1; TRBD1 is a possible D gene (5 bases). The CDR3 loop spans 14 amino acids. Trimming took off 3 bases at V and 4 bases at J, with 15 bases between the two ends. Germline values: CDR1 DFQATT, CDR2 SNEGSKA (reference sequence). This CDR3 is CSARATRRGTEAFF. The CDR3 DNA sequence: TGCAGTGCTAGGGCCACCAGAAGGGGCACTGAAGCTTTCTTT.

Comments on this clonotype: With a much larger clone just one base away, this may be a read error. The chain uses TRBV29-1 and TRBJ2-7, with D uncertain. V was clipped by 7 bases and J by 5 bases, with 15 bases between them. CDR3 length equals 12 residues. CDR1 and CDR2 (germline): SQVTM, ANQGSEA. The CDR3, as DNA: TGCAGCGCCCGATATGAATCCCACGAGCAGTACTTC. This translates into CSARYESHEQYF.